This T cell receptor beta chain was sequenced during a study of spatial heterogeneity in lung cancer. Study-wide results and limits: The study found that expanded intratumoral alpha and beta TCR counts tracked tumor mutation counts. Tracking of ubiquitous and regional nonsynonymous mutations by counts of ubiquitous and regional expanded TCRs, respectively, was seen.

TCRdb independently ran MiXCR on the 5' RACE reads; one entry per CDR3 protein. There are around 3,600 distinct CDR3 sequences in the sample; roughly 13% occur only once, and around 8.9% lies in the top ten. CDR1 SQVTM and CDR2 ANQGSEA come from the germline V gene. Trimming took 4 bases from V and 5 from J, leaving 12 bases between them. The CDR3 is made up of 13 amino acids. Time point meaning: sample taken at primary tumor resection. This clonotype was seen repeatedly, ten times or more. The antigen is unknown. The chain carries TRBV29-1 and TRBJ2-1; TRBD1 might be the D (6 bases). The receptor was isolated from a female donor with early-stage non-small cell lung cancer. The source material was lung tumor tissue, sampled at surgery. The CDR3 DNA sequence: TGCAGCGTTGCTTTCCAGGGGAACAATGAGCAGTTCTTC. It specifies CSVAFQGNNEQFF.